This TCR beta chain was sequenced for a study of identical twins. Regarding the study as a whole: Excess sharing between twins was weaker in beta out-of-frame sequences.

MiXCR, run by TCRdb on the 5' RACE reads, gives a single entry per CDR3 protein. The table lists about 240,000 distinct CDR3 sequences, roughly 13% of them singletons. As to this clonotype: Its antigen is unknown.

This CDR3 contains 14 residues. The V end lost 2 bases, the J end lost 6 bases, and 11 bases lay between the germline ends. Germline CDR1 and CDR2: SGHDT and YYEEEE. These data also featured in a second study, about yellow fever vaccine responses in identical twins.

Material for sequencing was memory (CD45RO+) T cells sorted from blood. The chain recombines TRBV5-6 with TRBJ2-2, with D unresolved. The receptor was derived from a woman between 18 and 29 years old in good health. CDR3 protein: CASSLGPRSGELFF. The CDR3 region has the DNA TGTGCCAGCAGCTTAGGGCCACGGTCCGGGGAGCTGTTTTTT.